This TCR beta chain was documented in a study of blood T cell repertoires in COVID-19. Study context: T cells, B-cell-depleted T cells, or PBMCs provided the cDNA or gDNA that served as material.

Germline lookup yields CDR1 LNHNV and CDR2 YYDKDF (reference sequence). This CDR3 region has 15 residues. Trimming stripped 5 bases from V and 2 bases from J, with 13 bases between. Original processing notes: Amplification with reference gene primers provided the estimates of nucleated cell counts. Clones were sequenced by immunoSEQ multiplex PCR, and TCRdb holds only the in-frame ones, with some missing. The V and J calls and clone size are taken from that table; D and trimming were inferred from the DNA. Among 200,000 to 300,000 clones, approximately 86% were seen once, and the ten largest hold about 5.2%. Patients of the Seattle cohort, enrolled during active infection, were followed longitudinally.

The sequenced sample consisted of peripheral blood. The TCR was taken from a woman aged 55-69 years with COVID-19, enrolled during active disease. This chain joins TRBV15 and TRBJ1-3; D is ambiguous. DNA for the CDR3: TGTGCCACCAGCCCAGGCGGGGTGGCTGGAAACACCATATATTTT. This encodes CATSPGGVAGNTIYF.